This T cell receptor beta chain was retrieved from a study of shared clonotypes between healthy human individuals (TCRdb year 2020). Context from the whole study: The cohort comprised a couple of women and three men aged 18 to 49 years. For each donor, three plates each were used for CD4 naive and CD4 memory, two plates were used for CD8 naive, and one plate was used for CD8 memory. The study deeply sequenced blood TCR repertoires of about 5 healthy adults to estimate repertoire size and the extent of clonotype sharing between individuals. To increase sequencing depth and limit assay-specific biases, TCR repertoire library preparation and sequencing were carried out by different laboratories using diverse techniques. Between about 0.8 and 9 billion PBMCs per donor were obtained by leukapheresis.

A word on this clone: Its antigen target is currently unknown. No much larger clone exists at a distance of one base, and base qualities are not known.

Using the deep immunoSEQ assay, multiplex PCR amplified TCR CDR3 regions from genomic DNA. Extracted genomic DNA from each cell subset was spread evenly across all wells of several immunoSEQ 96-well plates, with each plate serving as a replicate. For sorted subsets, approximately 190 ng of genomic DNA, equivalent to 25,000 to 35,000 T cell genomes, went into each replicate PCR. Purified libraries were measured with a Qubit 3.0 fluorometer, size-checked on a Bioanalyzer 2100, and measured again with the KAPA Library Quantification kit. Every immunoSEQ 96-well plate was sequenced on a dedicated single-read 150-cycle Illumina NextSeq 550 flow cell. Concerning the study's data processing: Because the immunoSEQ output held only junctional sequences and lacked quality scores, the filtering could not match the filtering applied to full-length reads. To assign V/J genes and CDR3, sequences were annotated using PyIR, a Python wrapper for IgBLAST v1.9, with IMGT germline references. Reads were filtered out if the reads had weak V/J assignments (E-value above 1e-6), no CDR3, stop codons, out-of-frame junctions, or ambiguous translated residues. A V3J clonotype was defined by an identical inferred V gene, J gene, and CDR3 amino acid sequence. To compute the percentage overlap between repertoires, the number of shared unique clonotypes was divided by the size of the smaller repertoire. RTK rarefaction, the Chao1 estimator, and Recon v2.1 estimates of unobserved clonotypes were used to assess repertoire richness. For all TCRbeta clonotypes obtained by the gDNA method from a few donors, generation probabilities were computed with OLGA. The table comes from immuneACCESS by way of TCRdb, which keeps in-frame sequences with V and J called. Part of the clones is missing from these tables; in studies checked, under half for an unresolved V gene and the rest for unknown reasons. V, J and clone size are taken as reported in that table, and D and trimming were inferred from the DNA itself. Here the sample has 1,500,000 or so clones; 95% to 97% occur a single time. The ten largest clonotypes hold approximately 1% of the sample.

Healthy HIV-negative adults with no recently reported acute infections or vaccinations were included as donors. Every donor was a Caucasian adult living in Nashville, Tennessee, USA. CD4+ T cells were enriched by magnetic negative selection, after which naive cells were positively selected on CD45RA and the negative fraction was taken as the memory subset. Blood was obtained by leukapheresis, after which PBMCs were separated by Ficoll-Histopaque density gradient centrifugation and cryopreserved in liquid nitrogen vapor phase. Analytical flow cytometry was used to check the purity and quantity of each magnetically sorted T cell population. Each sorted fraction had its genomic DNA isolated and then quantified by UV absorbance on a Nanodrop 2000c. Spanning cysteine to phenylalanine, the CDR3 consists of 13 amino acids. Kept here is only the CDR3 DNA, which spans 39 bases and is read in frame from base 1. Trimming costs V 7 bases and J 3 bases, and their ends lie 12 bases apart. CDR1 and CDR2, looked up from the germline V gene, are ENHRY and SYGVKD.

The paper as a whole reports these results and caveats: Naive subsets generally had larger estimated clonotype richness than memory subsets. The small number of donors limited the genetic and exposure-history diversity represented. Incomplete sequencing was indicated by rarefaction of sorted-subset datasets, despite the large sequencing depth. Pairwise subsampling led to the expectation that sequencing depth would affect the degree of clonotype sharing among donors. Higher generation probabilities were observed for clonotypes shared by all four sorted-subset donors than for non-shared clonotypes. Roughly 5% of naive CD4, approximately 3.7% of naive CD8, approximately 2.2% of memory CD4, and more than 0.35% of memory CD8 clonotypes were shared across a handful of donors. Sampling was restricted to blood, and TCR repertoires in tissues likely differ from the TCR repertoires found in blood.

Material: naive CD4+ T cells sorted from blood. According to the study, the label for this sample's cell subset or site signals: CD45RA+ positively selected. This clonotype was obtained from a man aged 25 to 40 in good health. The V and J genes are TRBV10-3 and TRBJ1-1; no D gene call is confident. The DNA is as follows: TGTGCCATCATGAGACCTGGGGACACTGAAGCTTTCTTT. Its protein reads: CAIMRPGDTEAFF.